This T cell receptor beta chain was sequenced during a study of T cells in localized non-small cell lung cancer. Assay used: immunoSEQ multiplex PCR; TCRdb lists only in-frame clones, some missing. The table includes 75,000 to 80,000 clones, around nine tenths detected once. Study outcomes and limitations: Because only a single region of the tumor was sequenced, heterogeneity remains possible. Adjacent lung exhibited a median of 57 among the 100 most abundant tumor clones. There was higher T cell clonality in uninvolved adjacent lung than in tumor, and it was highest there.

Details on this clone: Antigen specificity is unknown.

CDR3 length equals 11 residues. Trimming removed 2 bases at V and 4 bases at J, with 3 bases between. Germline loops: CDR1 SGHTA, CDR2 FQGNSA. V and J are TRBV7-2 and TRBJ2-7; no firm D call. The source material was peripheral blood, sampled before any cancer treatment. The TCR originated in a woman aged 40-69 years with stage I squamous cell lung carcinoma. The CDR3 DNA sequence: TGTGCCAGCAGCTTAATATACGAGCAGTACTTC. It encodes CASSLIYEQYF.